This TCR beta chain appears in the sequencing data of a study of blood T cell repertoires in COVID-19 (dated by TCRdb to the early 2020s). Regarding the complete study: Samples covering the acute and convalescent phases of COVID-19 were provided by collaborators in the United States, Italy and Spain. Subjects who had been exposed to COVID-19, were actively infected with it, or had recovered from it provided the deeply sampled blood TCRbeta repertoires that made up the dataset. Samples came from the ongoing ImmuneRACE study (first 160 participants) plus 1,254 subjects from 6 global collaborators. The sample metadata nearly always contained a de-identified subject ID, COVID-19 status, age in years and sex. HLA class I and class II types, where available, came from metadata supplied by the sample provider rather than from assay-based typing. The repertoires were released in a freely available public database meant as a resource for research on the immune response to SARS-CoV-2. The prospective study material was composed of cDNA or gDNA derived from T cells, B-cell-depleted T cells, or PBMCs. General study outcomes and caveats: How much clinical and demographic metadata was included differed by source and by participant, and the metadata was provided uncurated.

TCRbeta CDR3 regions were amplified from genomic DNA by means of the immunoSEQ Assay, a bias-controlled multiplex PCR. Per the source publication's procedure: Nucleated cell counts per sample were estimated from amplification of reference gene primers within the assay. Sequence reads were collapsed and filtered to measure the absolute abundance of every unique TCRbeta CDR3 rearrangement. Productive Simpson clonality was computed per sample as the square root of Simpson's diversity index over productive rearrangements. The table was pulled from immuneACCESS by TCRdb, which kept in-frame rearrangements only. Such tables lose some clones; where checked, under half of the loss comes from unresolved V genes, and the rest has no known cause. The DNA was the basis for D and trimming; V, J and clone size are from that table. This sample gives around 150,000 clones in total; approximately 88% of them show up just once. The ten most abundant clones make up around 7% of the sample.

CDR1 LGHNT and CDR2 FRNRAP are derived from the germline V gene. The CDR3 measures 13 amino acids from cysteine to phenylalanine. Only the CDR3 DNA stays, 39 bases, in frame from base 1. V loses 2 bases, J loses 3 bases, and the germline ends lie 7 bases apart. Concerning this clone itself: Its antigen remains undetermined. No base quality values were provided; no much bigger clone lies one nucleotide off.

Participants in the prospective study were enrolled through a virtual design, were aged roughly 18 to 90 years, and lived in about 25 United States geographic areas. In the prospective study, cohorts were assigned on the basis of participant-reported clinical history obtained from a screening survey and a study questionnaire. Recovered participants in ImmuneRACE Cohort 3 were defined as having two consecutive negative NP/OP PCR tests, clearance from a healthcare professional, or resolution of symptoms. In the prospective study, whole blood, serum and a nasopharyngeal or oropharyngeal swab were collected from each participant by mobile phlebotomists. Participants in the prospective study had the option to provide additional blood draws and questionnaires over a roughly 2-month period. Prospective study blood samples were shipped either frozen or at room temperature before DNA extraction.

Recombination linked TRBV12-5 to TRBJ1-1; the D gene is not confidently resolved. This TCR was recovered from a woman in her forties or fifties who had recovered from COVID-19. Material: PBMCs or T cells enriched from blood (not recorded which). The nucleotide sequence reads TGTGCTAGTGGTTTGCAACAGTACACTGAAGCTTTCTTT. Translated, this is CASGLQQYTEAFF.